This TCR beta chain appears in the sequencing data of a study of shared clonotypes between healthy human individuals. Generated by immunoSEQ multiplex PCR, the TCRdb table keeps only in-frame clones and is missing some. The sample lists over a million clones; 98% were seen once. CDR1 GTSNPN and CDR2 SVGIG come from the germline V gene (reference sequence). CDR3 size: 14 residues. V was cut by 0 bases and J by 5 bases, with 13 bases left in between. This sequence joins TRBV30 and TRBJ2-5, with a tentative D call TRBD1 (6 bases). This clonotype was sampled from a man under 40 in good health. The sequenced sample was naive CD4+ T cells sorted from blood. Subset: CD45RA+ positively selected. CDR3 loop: CAWSVWQGYETQYF. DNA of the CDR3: TGTGCCTGGAGTGTATGGCAGGGGTACGAGACCCAGTACTTC.